These T cell receptor beta chains were read from a single sample in a study of response to subunit inactivated influenza vaccine. TCRdb used MiXCR to reprocess the RT-PCR reads, holding one entry per CDR3 protein. The sample consists of hundreds of thousands of distinct CDR3 sequences, approximately 12% of them appearing once. Sequencing used PBMCs from blood, obtained on the day of vaccination. The receptors here all came from a man aged 50 or older who received an inactivated influenza vaccine. Both conserved end residues are part of each CDR3. Each record gives: V gene, J gene, clone size, D gene, CDR3 protein, CDR3 DNA. A D gene is named only where the DNA matches it firmly. Part of the rows lack a size; the others show once, few, many or a class for expanded clones.

TRBV12-3/TRBV12-4	TRBJ2-3	many	NA	CASKVAEGAQYF	TGTGCCAGCAAGGTAGCGGAGGGGGCGCAGTATTTT
TRBV4-3	TRBJ2-4	few	NA	CASSQGTARYF	TGCGCCAGCAGCCAAGGAACTGCGCGGTACTTC
TRBV20-1	TRBJ2-1	NA	NA	CSASPLDSSAYNEQFF	TGCAGTGCTAGTCCACTCGACAGTTCAGCCTACAATGAGCAGTTCTTC
TRBV3-1	TRBJ2-3	NA	TRBD2	CASSRELAGILRADTQYF	TGTGCCAGCAGCCGAGAACTAGCGGGAATCCTCAGGGCAGATACGCAGTATTTT
TRBV7-2	TRBJ1-5	many	NA	CASSFYRENQPQHF	TGTGCCAGCAGCTTTTACAGGGAAAATCAGCCCCAGCATTTT
TRBV25-1	TRBJ2-1	NA	TRBD1	CASSEFGWDRGRNEQFF	TGTGCCAGCAGTGAATTCGGCTGGGACAGGGGGAGGAATGAGCAGTTCTTC
TRBV7-8	TRBJ2-3	NA	TRBD2	CASRNRGGSTDTQYF	TGTGCCAGCCGCAATCGGGGGGGAAGCACAGATACGCAGTATTTT
TRBV7-8	TRBJ2-1	NA	TRBD2	CASSRYASGGQDEQFF	TGTGCCAGCAGCCGCTATGCTAGCGGGGGTCAGGATGAGCAGTTCTTC
TRBV5-1	TRBJ2-2	few	NA	CASSLVRGARGELFF	TGCGCCAGCAGCTTGGTTCGGGGCGCACGCGGGGAGCTGTTTTTT
TRBV30	TRBJ2-7	NA	NA	CAWHDLGHWWDGEQYF	TGTGCCTGGCATGACCTAGGACACTGGTGGGACGGCGAGCAGTACTTC
TRBV24-1	TRBJ2-5	NA	NA	CATSESPGRMQETQYF	TGTGCCACCAGTGAAAGTCCGGGACGGATGCAAGAGACCCAGTACTTC
TRBV7-8	TRBJ2-1	many	TRBD2	CASSLAQLAGVSSSYNEQFF	TGTGCCAGCAGCTTAGCGCAACTAGCGGGGGTCTCGAGCTCCTACAATGAGCAGTTCTTC
TRBV15	TRBJ2-7	few	NA	CATGQNLGEQYF	TGTGCCACCGGACAGAATTTGGGCGAGCAGTACTTC
TRBV28	TRBJ2-1	NA	TRBD2	CASSSSGRAWYNEQFF	TGTGCCAGCAGTTCTAGCGGGAGGGCCTGGTACAATGAGCAGTTCTTC
TRBV12-3/TRBV12-4	TRBJ2-1	NA	NA	CASSFRGGNNKQFF	TGTGCCAGCAGTTTCCGGGGCGGAAACAATAAGCAGTTCTTC
TRBV3-1	TRBJ1-2	NA	NA	CASSQDRWDGYTF	TGTGCCAGCAGCCAAGATAGGTGGGATGGCTACACCTTC
TRBV4-2	TRBJ2-5	few	NA	CASSQAGGQETQYF	TGTGCCAGCAGCCAAGCTGGGGGGCAAGAGACCCAGTACTTC
TRBV6-2/TRBV6-3	TRBJ2-5	many	NA	CASSHIGTQYF	TGTGCCAGCAGTCACATTGGGACCCAGTACTTC
TRBV12-3/TRBV12-4	TRBJ2-2	many	TRBD2	CASSLAGGNTGELFF	TGTGCCAGCAGTCTAGCGGGAGGAAACACCGGGGAGCTGTTTTTT
TRBV28	TRBJ1-2	few	TRBD1	CASSPQGMGNYGYTF	TGTGCCAGCAGCCCACAGGGGATGGGGAACTATGGCTACACCTTC
TRBV7-6	TRBJ2-1	few	NA	CASSPSNQGNEQFF	TGTGCCAGCAGCCCTAGTAATCAGGGCAATGAGCAGTTCTTC
TRBV15	TRBJ2-2	few	TRBD2	CATSRGAGGNTGELFF	TGTGCCACCAGCAGAGGAGCGGGGGGGAACACCGGGGAGCTGTTTTTT
TRBV14	TRBJ2-2	NA	TRBD2	CASSPLTSGGTGELFF	TGTGCCAGCAGCCCTCTGACTAGCGGGGGAACCGGGGAGCTGTTTTTT
TRBV7-3	TRBJ2-3	NA	TRBD2	CASSLTSGRTGDTQYF	TGTGCCAGCAGCTTGACTAGCGGGAGGACGGGAGATACGCAGTATTTT
TRBV6-1	TRBJ2-5	few	NA	CASGFGPVETQYF	TGTGCCAGCGGATTCGGCCCTGTCGAGACCCAGTACTTC
TRBV14	TRBJ1-2	NA	NA	CASSGTGYGYTF	TGTGCCAGCAGCGGAACAGGATATGGCTACACCTTC
TRBV12-3/TRBV12-4	TRBJ1-1	many	TRBD1	CASSNEDRGWTEAFF	TGTGCCAGCAGCAACGAGGACAGGGGATGGACTGAAGCTTTCTTT
TRBV19	TRBJ2-6	NA	TRBD1	CASSLGTGRSGANVLTF	TGTGCCAGTAGTCTCGGGACAGGACGCTCTGGGGCCAACGTCCTGACTTTC
TRBV5-1	TRBJ2-3	many	NA	CASSLGSRTDTQYF	TGCGCCAGCAGCTTGGGCAGCCGCACAGATACGCAGTATTTT
TRBV7-9	TRBJ2-1	many	NA	CASSPQVGEQFF	TGTGCCAGCAGCCCCCAGGTCGGTGAGCAGTTCTTC
TRBV5-1	TRBJ2-1	few	TRBD2	CASSTTSGSFYNEQFF	TGCGCCAGCAGCACGACTAGCGGGAGTTTCTACAATGAGCAGTTCTTC
TRBV20-1	TRBJ2-7	many	TRBD2	CSASGRASEQYF	TGCAGTGCTAGCGGGAGGGCCTCCGAGCAGTACTTC
TRBV11-1	TRBJ2-2	few	TRBD2	CASSFGRGGGELFF	TGTGCCAGCAGCTTCGGCCGGGGGGGCGGGGAGCTGTTTTTT
TRBV25-1	TRBJ2-3	NA	NA	CASSEHYTSPNTDTQYF	TGTGCCAGCAGTGAACACTATACTAGCCCTAACACAGATACGCAGTATTTT
TRBV4-1	TRBJ2-5	NA	NA	CASSPTPTIQETQYF	TGCGCCAGCAGCCCGACACCGACTATTCAAGAGACCCAGTACTTC
TRBV5-1	TRBJ2-7	NA	NA	CASSLNTGSYEQYF	TGCGCCAGCAGCTTGAACACCGGGTCCTACGAGCAGTACTTC
TRBV4-3	TRBJ2-1	few	NA	CASSQVRTIKYNEQFF	TGCGCCAGCAGCCAAGTTAGGACAATCAAGTACAATGAGCAGTTCTTC
TRBV2	TRBJ1-2	few	NA	CASSGPNRVDYTF	TGTGCCAGCAGTGGGCCAAACAGGGTCGACTACACCTTC
TRBV29-1	TRBJ2-3	few	TRBD1	CSVSPGQSTDTQYF	TGCAGCGTTTCCCCGGGACAGAGCACAGATACGCAGTATTTT
TRBV5-6	TRBJ2-3	few	TRBD2	CASSPGTTYTQYF	TGTGCCAGCAGCCCTGGGACTACCTATACGCAGTATTTT
TRBV7-9	TRBJ1-4	NA	TRBD1	CASSLRTGGEKLFF	TGTGCCAGCAGCCTAAGGACAGGTGGAGAAAAACTGTTTTTT
TRBV4-1	TRBJ2-3	few	TRBD1	CASSQDRDRASTDTQYF	TGCGCCAGCAGCCAGGACCGGGACAGGGCTAGCACAGATACGCAGTATTTT
TRBV29-1	TRBJ1-2	few	NA	CSGRVGYTF	TGCAGCGGCAGGGTTGGCTACACCTTC